The clone carrying this TCR beta chain has ten or more counts. Its target is unknown. Axillary draining lymph nodes of breast cancer patients supplied the node samples. The data stem from a study of breast tumors, draining lymph nodes, adjacent tissues. Study observations and caveats: Compared with lymph nodes, tumors were less diverse; compared with nontumor tissue, more. Data only fit, rather than demonstrated, lymph node origin of most tumor T cells. Compared with basal-like, luminal-like tumors shared significantly more repertoire with nontumor tissue. Findings are consistent with lymph node origin and intratumoral expansion of most tumor T cells.

The ends were cut back, 1 base at V and 9 bases at J, with 10 bases in the middle. CDR1 is SEHNR and CDR2 is FQNEAQ in the germline V gene (reference sequence). The CDR3 has 14 residues. TCRdb fed the multiplex PCR reads into MiXCR, producing one record per CDR3 protein. The sample lists 200,000 or so distinct CDR3 sequences, 31% occurring once. The TCR originated in a female donor with breast cancer. Some clones in this sample may be carry-over from other donors' samples. V is TRBV7-9 and J is TRBJ1-6, with a weak D call TRBD1 (5 bases). The source material was axillary lymph node tissue. CDR3 bases: TGTGCCAGCAGCTTAGATGGGGCAACTTCACCCCTCCACTTT. This gives the protein CASSLDGATSPLHF.